The 25 T cell receptor beta chains given below trace back to one sample, sequenced in a study of OX40 agonist ivuxolimab in advanced cancers. The assay was immunoSEQ multiplex PCR, and TCRdb's table has in-frame clones only and misses some. The table includes fewer than 25,000 clones, around three quarters detected once. Material: CD4+ or CD8+ T cells sorted from blood, obtained in a trial of the OX40 agonist ivuxolimab. These receptors were collected from an adult with an advanced solid tumor such as melanoma, head and neck, liver or kidney cancer.

This sequence joins TRBV7-9 and TRBJ2-5, with 8 positions matching TRBD1. Germline V gene data show CDR1 as SEHNR and CDR2 as FQNEAQ (reference sequence). J lost 3 bases, V lost 4 bases, and 13 bases had no gene match. The CDR3 totals 17 residues. The CDR3 coding sequence is TGTGCCAGCAGCTCGAGCGCTGTCTCGACAGGGGAAGAGACCCAGTACTTC. It encodes CASSSSAVSTGEETQYF.

The V gene is TRBV6-5, the J gene TRBJ2-1; 7 bases are a match to TRBD2. CDR1 MNHEY and CDR2 SVGAGI come from the germline V gene. V shed 4 bases, J shed 5 bases, and the junction held 11 bases outside the gene matches. The CDR3 is 16 residues long. The CDR3 sequence is CASSLSLAVGNNEQFF. The CDR3, as DNA: TGTGCCAGCAGTTTGTCGCTAGCGGTAGGAAACAATGAGCAGTTCTTC.

The chain carries TRBV4-2 and TRBJ2-7, with 7 bases matching TRBD1. Per the germline V gene, CDR1 is LGHNA and CDR2 is YNFKEQ. V lost 0 bases to trimming and J lost 6 bases; unmatched junction nucleotides: 5. This CDR3 contains 14 residues. CDR3 sequence reads: CASSQDEGAPEQYF. The CDR3 region has the DNA TGTGCCAGCAGCCAAGATGAGGGGGCCCCCGAGCAGTACTTC.

The chain combines TRBV7-9 with TRBJ1-5, with TRBD1 matching 7 bases. J gave up 6 bases and V 1 base, and 3 bases lay outside the gene matches. The length of the CDR3 is 14 residues. Germline-derived CDR1 and CDR2 are SEHNR and FQNEAQ (reference sequence). CDR3 in amino acids: CASSLGQGSQPQHF. In nucleotides, the CDR3 is TGTGCCAGCAGCTTAGGACAGGGCAGTCAGCCCCAGCATTTT.

The chain employs TRBV6-1 and TRBJ2-7, with TRBD1 identical over 10 bases. CDR1 and CDR2 from the germline V gene are MNHNS and SASEGT. CDR3 length: 15 residues. The trim removed 7 bases at V and 2 bases at J, leaving 8 bases unmatched. CDR3 sequence reads: CASKPGQGTTYEQYF. The CDR3, as DNA: TGTGCCAGCAAACCGGGACAGGGGACTACCTACGAGCAGTACTTC.

The V call is TRBV7-3, the J call TRBJ2-5; weak D call: TRBD1 (5 bases). Trimming cost V 2 bases and J 5 bases, with 15 bases left between them. CDR1 SGHTA and CDR2 FQGTGA come from the germline V gene. This CDR3 contains 15 residues. The CDR3 DNA is TGTGCCAGCAGCTTATTCGGCCAGGGTCCCGAGACCCAGTACTTC. Protein: CASSLFGQGPETQYF.

The chain carries TRBV5-6 and TRBJ1-1; the match to TRBD1 covers 8 bases. The V and J ends lost 3 bases and 2 bases, in that order; junction bases with no gene match: 6. The CDR3 runs to 15 residues. Germline V gene data show CDR1 as SGHDT and CDR2 as YYEEEE. The CDR3 nucleotides read TGTGCCAGCAGCTATGACAGGGGATATAACACTGAAGCTTTCTTT. This gives the protein CASSYDRGYNTEAFF.

The chain links TRBV7-6 to TRBJ2-7, with 12 bases that match TRBD1. CDR1 and CDR2 from the germline V gene are SGHVS and FNYEAQ. This CDR3 comprises 16 residues. V was clipped by 1 base and J by 3 bases; unmatched bases: 4. CDR3 sequence: CASSLGDRGRGYEQYF. CDR3 DNA sequence: TGTGCCAGCAGCTTAGGGGACAGGGGGCGAGGCTACGAGCAGTACTTC.

The V and J genes are TRBV5-1 and TRBJ2-1; 8 nucleotides align to TRBD2. Per the germline V gene, CDR1 is SGHRS and CDR2 is YFSETQ. Trimming cost V 0 bases and J 5 bases; bases outside gene matches: 7. This CDR3 contains 16 residues. The CDR3 here is CASSLVGAGAHNEQFF. The CDR3 region has the DNA TGCGCCAGCAGCTTGGTGGGAGCGGGGGCCCACAATGAGCAGTTCTTC.

This clone was counted a single time. This sequence joins TRBV2 and TRBJ2-7; D is possibly TRBD1 or TRBD2 (5 bases each). With 3 bases removed from V and 7 bases from J, the gap between germline ends came to 10 bases. The CDR3 runs to 12 residues. The germline CDR1 and CDR2 sequences are SNHLY and FYNNEI. This CDR3 is CASSEGRIEQYF. As DNA, the CDR3 is TGTGCCAGCAGTGAGGGACGGATTGAGCAGTACTTC.

The V call is TRBV7-3, the J call TRBJ2-1; 8 bases fit TRBD2. The V segment lost 3 bases and the J segment 4 bases; nucleotides outside the gene matches: 11. The CDR3 totals 17 residues. Germline V gene data show CDR1 as SGHTA and CDR2 as FQGTGA. The CDR3 DNA follows: TGTGCCAGCAGCTTGGCCGGGGGGGCGCGCCCTTACAATGAGCAGTTCTTC. Its protein is CASSLAGGARPYNEQFF.

The chain has TRBV4-1 and TRBJ2-2, with 10 bases that match TRBD1. In germline, CDR1 is MGHRA, CDR2 YSYEKL. J gave up 3 bases and V 3 bases, and 4 bases lay outside the gene matches. This CDR3 is built from 16 residues. The CDR3 reads CASSQIDRGHTGELFF. The CDR3, as DNA: TGCGCCAGCAGCCAGATAGACAGGGGGCACACCGGGGAGCTGTTTTTT.

The rearrangement links TRBV6-6 to TRBJ2-7; no definite D call. V was shortened by 2 bases and J by 2 bases, with 7 bases between the two germline ends. Germline loops: CDR1 MNHNY, CDR2 SVGAGI (reference sequence). The CDR3 consists of 13 residues. The CDR3 reads CASSYGVTYEQYF. The CDR3 nucleotides are TGTGCCAGCAGTTACGGGGTTACCTACGAGCAGTACTTC.

The CDR3 DNA sequence: TGTGCCAGCAGCGTAGCGGGACAGGGACCCACCGGGGAGCTGTTTTTT. Amino acids: CASSVAGQGPTGELFF. The V gene is TRBV9, the J gene TRBJ2-2; 9 nucleotides match TRBD1. The CDR3 runs 16 residues. With 0 bases clipped from V and 4 bases from J, the junction kept 4 bases outside the gene matches. CDR1 SGDLS and CDR2 YYNGEE come from the germline V gene.

This clone was seen a few times. This chain joins TRBV27 and TRBJ2-1; TRBD1 aligns across 9 bases. Looked up from germline, CDR1 is MNHEY and CDR2 is SMNVEV (reference sequence). The CDR3 spans 15 residues. Trimming cost V 3 bases and J 4 bases; bases outside gene matches: 4. The CDR3, as DNA: TGTGCCAGCAGTTTGTCGGGACAGGGATACAATGAGCAGTTCTTC. Translation gives CASSLSGQGYNEQFF.

V and J are TRBV11-1 and TRBJ2-6; TRBD1 matches 7 bases. The V segment lost 2 bases and the J segment 5 bases; nucleotides outside the gene matches: 12. The germline V gene encodes CDR1 SGHAT and CDR2 FQDESV (reference sequence). This CDR3 region has 18 residues. CDR3 DNA: TGTGCCAGCAGCTTACCCACAGGGGCTCCCCCCTGGGCCAACGTCCTGACTTTC. It encodes CASSLPTGAPPWANVLTF.

The chain combines TRBV9 with TRBJ2-7; 12 nucleotides match TRBD1. The V and J ends lost 2 bases and 7 bases, in that order; junction bases with no gene match: 4. The CDR3 runs to 14 residues. Per the germline V gene, CDR1 is SGDLS and CDR2 is YYNGEE. The CDR3 DNA reads as TGTGCCAGCAGCGTCGGGACAGGGGGCCTGGAGCAGTACTTC. This codes for CASSVGTGGLEQYF.

The J gene is TRBJ1-4, the V gene TRBV29-1; D is uncertain. The ends were cut back, 3 bases at V and 8 bases at J, with 13 bases in the middle. The length of the CDR3 is 13 residues. Looked up from germline, CDR1 is SQVTM and CDR2 is ANQGSEA. The CDR3 DNA is TGCAGCGTTGATTGGGAGGGCGGCGAAAAACTGTTTTTT. It specifies CSVDWEGGEKLFF.

This sequence joins TRBV5-4 and TRBJ2-1; 7 positions agree with TRBD2. The germline V gene encodes CDR1 SGHNT and CDR2 YYREEE (reference sequence). CDR3 length: 15 amino acids. The V and J ends lost 4 bases and 0 bases, in that order; junction bases with no gene match: 4. This chain's CDR3 is CASSPRTSSYNEQFF. The CDR3 nucleotides read TGTGCCAGCAGCCCAAGGACTAGCTCCTACAATGAGCAGTTCTTC. Looking up the rest from reference TRBV5-4 and TRBJ2-1 gives the full variable domain: ETGVTQSPTHLIKTRGQQVTLRCSSQSGHNTVSWYQQALGQGPQFIFQYYREEENGRGNFPPRFSGLQFPNYSSELNVNALELDDSALYLCASSPRTSSYNEQFFGPGTRLTVL.

The rearrangement links TRBV4-2 to TRBJ2-1; D ambiguous. Germline V gene data show CDR1 as LGHNA and CDR2 as YNFKEQ. This CDR3 region has 16 residues. V lost 1 base and J lost 2, with 12 bases in between. CDR3 sequence (DNA): TGTGCCAGCAGCCAAGCAAATGTTCCGGCCTACAATGAGCAGTTCTTC. It translates to CASSQANVPAYNEQFF.

The J gene is TRBJ2-7, the V gene TRBV6-5, with 10 bases aligning to TRBD1. The germline V gene encodes CDR1 MNHEY and CDR2 SVGAGI. The CDR3 loop spans 14 amino acids. Losses at the gene ends were 7 bases for V and 7 bases for J; bases not matched to a gene: 10. Written as DNA, the CDR3 is TGTGCCAGCAAGGTAGGGACAGGGGTCTGGGAGCAGTACTTC. This translates into CASKVGTGVWEQYF.

This clone was observed a handful of times. The chain's CDR3 is CASSEAHRGLGYTF. CDR3 sequence (DNA): TGTGCCAGCAGTGAAGCGCACAGGGGGCTTGGCTACACCTTC. The chain uses TRBV2 and TRBJ1-2; 9 nucleotides agree with TRBD1. Germline CDR1 and CDR2: SNHLY and FYNNEI. The CDR3 sequence is 14 residues long. V lost 0 bases to trimming and J lost 7 bases; unmatched junction nucleotides: 3.

CDR3 loop: CASRRTGDTNEKLFF. CDR3 coding DNA: TGTGCCAGCAGGCGTACGGGGGATACTAATGAAAAACTGTTTTTT. This rearrangement joins TRBV5-5 to TRBJ1-4, with a weak D call TRBD1 (5 bases). The V end was cut by 5 bases, the J end by 2 bases, with 13 bases between. The V gene's germline CDR1 is SGHKS and CDR2 YYEKEE (reference sequence). The CDR3 covers 15 residues.

V gene TRBV7-2 combines with J gene TRBJ2-3; 7 nucleotides match TRBD1. J gave up 3 bases and V 5 bases, and 17 bases lay outside the gene matches. This CDR3 is built from 18 residues. CDR1 and CDR2 (germline): SGHTA, FQGNSA. The CDR3: CASSHHPTTGASTDTQYF. The CDR3 DNA reads as TGTGCCAGCAGCCACCACCCGACAACAGGGGCCTCGACAGATACGCAGTATTTT.

This clone occurred a few times. The chain combines TRBV13 with TRBJ2-1; 7 bases map to TRBD2. This CDR3 is built from 15 residues. Germline V CDR1 and CDR2: PRHDT, FYEKMQ (reference sequence). V dropped 4 bases and J dropped 12; count of bases not matched to a gene: 15. The CDR3 region is CASSSSGTLGEGQFF. The DNA for the CDR3 is TGTGCCAGCAGCTCATCCGGGACTTTAGGGGAGGGGCAGTTCTTC.